The entry that follows covers one T cell receptor beta chain sequence. Germline is not matched at one junction end, which may reflect a read error. The data are from a study of blood T cells in healthy people across ages. The CDR3 runs 13 residues. Germline assignment: CDR1 ENHRY and CDR2 SYGVKD. It was with a sample-barcoded 5' primer and a J-beta primer mix that a second PCR of about 6 to 11 cycles was run. In TCRdb, the 5' RACE reads were re-called with MiXCR into one record per CDR3 protein. The profile shows approximately 1.5 million distinct CDR3 sequences, 30% to 40% of them singletons. This TCR was sampled from a woman aged 25 to 39 in good health. The sequenced sample consisted of blood. This chain joins TRBV10-3 and TRBJ1-2; D gene unclear. CDR3 in DNA: TGTACCATCAGTGAGCCAAGAAACTATGGCTACACCTTC. This translates into CTISEPRNYGYTF.